This T cell receptor beta chain was found in a study of T cell responses to AZD1222 COVID-19 vaccine. General study findings and limits: Most donors were white British, females outnumbered males, and clonal diversity was possibly underestimated.

About this clone: Its antigen is not identified.

Germline V gene sequence: CDR1 SEHNR, CDR2 FQNEAQ (reference sequence). This CDR3 is 17 amino acids long. The junction had 11 bases not matched to a gene; V was cut back by 5 bases and J by 3 bases. The study pooled second doses at about 4 or about 12 weeks. The method was immunoSEQ multiplex PCR; TCRdb's version includes in-frame clones alone and lacks a portion of them. This sample has about 94,000 clones; approximately 81% occur once, and the top ten carry 4.5%. Sequenced here: peripheral blood, sampled 28 days after the second AZD1222 dose. J is TRBJ1-4 and V is TRBV7-9, with 8 nucleotides matching TRBD1. This clonotype was sampled from an adult who received the AZD1222 COVID-19 vaccine. Here the CDR3 reads CASSPGRQGQANEKLFF. DNA for the CDR3: TGTGCCAGCAGCCCAGGCCGACAGGGGCAGGCTAATGAAAAACTGTTTTTT.